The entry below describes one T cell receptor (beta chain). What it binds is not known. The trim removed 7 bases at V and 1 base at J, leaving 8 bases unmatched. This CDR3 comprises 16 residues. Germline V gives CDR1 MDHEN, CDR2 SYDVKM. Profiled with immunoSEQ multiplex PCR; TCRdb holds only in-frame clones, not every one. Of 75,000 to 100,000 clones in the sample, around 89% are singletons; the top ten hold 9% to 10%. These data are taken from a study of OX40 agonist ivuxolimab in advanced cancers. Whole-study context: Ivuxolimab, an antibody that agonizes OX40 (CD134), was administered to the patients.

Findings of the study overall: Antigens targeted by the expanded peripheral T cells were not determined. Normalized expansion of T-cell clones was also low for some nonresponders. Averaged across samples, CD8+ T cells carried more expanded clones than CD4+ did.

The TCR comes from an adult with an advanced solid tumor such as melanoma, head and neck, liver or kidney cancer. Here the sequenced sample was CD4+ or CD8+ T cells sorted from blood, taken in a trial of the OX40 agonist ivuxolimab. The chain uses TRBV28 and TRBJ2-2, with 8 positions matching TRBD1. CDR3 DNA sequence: TGTGCCAGCACCCCAGGCGGGACAGGGAACACCGGGGAGCTGTTTTTT. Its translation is CASTPGGTGNTGELFF.